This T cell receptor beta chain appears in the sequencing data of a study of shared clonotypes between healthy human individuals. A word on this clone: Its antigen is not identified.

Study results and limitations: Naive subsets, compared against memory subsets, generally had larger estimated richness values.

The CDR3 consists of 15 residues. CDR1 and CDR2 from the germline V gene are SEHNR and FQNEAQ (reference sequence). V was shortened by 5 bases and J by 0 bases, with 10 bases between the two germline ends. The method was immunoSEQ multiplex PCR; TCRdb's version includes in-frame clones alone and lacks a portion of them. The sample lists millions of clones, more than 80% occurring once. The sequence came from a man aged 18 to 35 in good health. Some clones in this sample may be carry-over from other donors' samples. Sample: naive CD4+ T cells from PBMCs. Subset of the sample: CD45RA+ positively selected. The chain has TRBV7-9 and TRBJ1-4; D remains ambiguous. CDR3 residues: CASSHAAATNEKLFF. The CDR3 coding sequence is TGTGCCAGCAGCCACGCCGCTGCAACTAATGAAAAACTGTTTTTT.